The following is a T cell receptor beta chain sequence with its context. Its target is not known. The limits of the CDR3 on the DNA are not certain, so only TCRdb's listed CDR3 is given. The germline CDR1 and CDR2 sequences are SGHNT and YENEEA. Ends included, the CDR3 has 14 residues. The data were obtained in a study of T cells in localized non-small cell lung cancer. Study results and caveats: In uninvolved adjacent lung, T cell clonality reached its highest value, exceeding tumor. A median of roughly 52 of the top 100 tumor clones appeared in adjacent lung, which was paired and uninvolved. Only one tumor region was sequenced, so heterogeneity remains possible.

The repertoire was sequenced with immunoSEQ multiplex PCR; TCRdb's copy has only in-frame clones and lacks some. The sample lists about 1,500 clones; roughly 27% were seen once. The source material was lung tumor tissue, sampled before any cancer treatment. This sequence was found in a woman aged 40-69 years with stage II lung adenocarcinoma. V usage is TRBV11-3 and J usage is TRBJ1-2; the table's D call, TRBD1, was not checked against the DNA. CDR3 loop: CASSFWRGGGGYTF.